This T cell receptor beta chain was identified in a study of shared clonotypes between healthy human individuals. V lost 3 bases and J 9 bases, leaving 6 bases between the germline ends. Germline loops: CDR1 SGHAT, CDR2 FQNNGV. The CDR3 covers 11 residues. TCRdb's copy holds only in-frame clones and misses some; the assay was immunoSEQ multiplex PCR. The sample has roughly 2,500,000 clones, 93% seen once; the top ten hold 0.36%. This receptor was taken from a man aged 18 to 35 in good health. Some clones in this sample may be carry-over from other donors' samples. The specimen was naive CD4+ T cells from PBMCs. Subset indicated: CD45RA+ positively selected. The chain is built from TRBV11-2 and TRBJ1-3, with D unclear. The CDR3 coding sequence is TGTGCCAGCAGCTTCCCTAGCACCATATATTTT. Translated, it gives CASSFPSTIYF.